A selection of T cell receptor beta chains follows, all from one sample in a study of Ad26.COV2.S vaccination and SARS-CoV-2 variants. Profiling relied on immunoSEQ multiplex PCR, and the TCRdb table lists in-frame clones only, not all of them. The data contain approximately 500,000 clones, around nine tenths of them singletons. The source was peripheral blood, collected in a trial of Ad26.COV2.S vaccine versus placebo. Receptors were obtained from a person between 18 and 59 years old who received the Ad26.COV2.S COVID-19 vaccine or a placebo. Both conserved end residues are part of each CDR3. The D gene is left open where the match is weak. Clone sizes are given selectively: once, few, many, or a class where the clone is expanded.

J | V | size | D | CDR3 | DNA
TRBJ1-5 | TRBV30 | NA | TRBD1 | CAWSGQGNNQPQHF | TGTGCCTGGAGTGGACAGGGGAACAATCAGCCCCAGCATTTT
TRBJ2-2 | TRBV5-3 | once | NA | CARSSSEPPYGTGELFF | TGTGCCAGAAGCTCCTCCGAGCCACCCTATGGCACCGGGGAGCTGTTTTTT
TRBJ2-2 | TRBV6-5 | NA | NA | CASSLLLTGELFF | TGTGCCAGCAGTTTGCTCCTGACCGGGGAGCTGTTTTTT
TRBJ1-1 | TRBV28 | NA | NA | CASSQPGNMNTEAFF | TGTGCCAGCAGTCAACCGGGAAACATGAACACTGAAGCTTTCTTT
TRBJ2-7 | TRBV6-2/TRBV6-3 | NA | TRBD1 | CASSPKTGGGGGYEQYF | TGTGCCAGCAGCCCGAAGACAGGGGGCGGCGGGGGCTACGAGCAGTACTTC
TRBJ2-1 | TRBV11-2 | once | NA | CASSLERFGNEQFF | TGTGCCAGCAGCTTAGAAAGATTCGGCAATGAGCAGTTCTTC
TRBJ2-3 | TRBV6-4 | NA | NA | CASSADLARTDTQYF | TGTGCCAGCAGTGCCGACCTAGCTCGCACAGATACGCAGTATTTT
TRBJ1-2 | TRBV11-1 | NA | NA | CASSFQAGSGYTF | TGTGCCAGCTCCTTTCAGGCAGGATCTGGCTACACCTTC
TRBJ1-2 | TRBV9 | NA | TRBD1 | CASSVGNGQGGGYTF | TGTGCCAGCAGCGTAGGCAATGGACAGGGCGGAGGCTACACCTTC
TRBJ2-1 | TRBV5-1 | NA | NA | CASSFSNEQFF | TGCGCCAGCAGCTTCTCTAATGAGCAGTTCTTC
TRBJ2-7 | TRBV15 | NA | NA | CATSRAPSYEQYF | TGTGCCACCAGCAGAGCACCCTCCTACGAGCAGTACTTC
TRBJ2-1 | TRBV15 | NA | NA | CATSRDRGVYNEQFF | TGTGCCACCAGCAGAGACAGGGGGGTGTACAATGAGCAGTTCTTC
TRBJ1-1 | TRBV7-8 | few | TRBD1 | CASSNLQGAGAEAFF | TGTGCCAGCAGCAACCTCCAGGGGGCAGGGGCTGAAGCTTTCTTT
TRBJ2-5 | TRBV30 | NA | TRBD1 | CAWAGPGTGAVKTQYF | TGTGCCTGGGCCGGTCCCGGGACAGGGGCGGTAAAGACCCAGTACTTC
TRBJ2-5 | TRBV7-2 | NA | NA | CASSITGETQYF | TGTGCCAGCAGCATCACGGGAGAGACCCAGTACTTC
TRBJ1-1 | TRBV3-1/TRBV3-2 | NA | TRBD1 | CASRTGGTGRPEAFF | TGTGCCAGCAGGACTGGCGGGACAGGGCGGCCTGAAGCTTTCTTT
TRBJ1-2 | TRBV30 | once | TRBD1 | CAWTGGYGYTF | TGTGCCTGGACAGGGGGTTATGGCTACACCTTC
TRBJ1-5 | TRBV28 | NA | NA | CASRPGSRNQPQHF | TGTGCCAGCAGGCCGGGGAGTCGTAATCAGCCCCAGCATTTT
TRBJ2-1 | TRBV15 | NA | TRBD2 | CATSRGRAGGYNEQFF | TGTGCCACCAGCAGAGGTCGAGCGGGAGGTTACAATGAGCAGTTCTTC
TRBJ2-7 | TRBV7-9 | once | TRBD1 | CASSARDRKSSITQQYF | TGTGCCAGCAGCGCACGGGACAGGAAATCCAGCATTACGCAGCAGTACTTC
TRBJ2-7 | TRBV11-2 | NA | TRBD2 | CASSTRAGVYEQYF | TGTGCCAGCAGCACCAGAGCGGGAGTGTACGAGCAGTACTTC
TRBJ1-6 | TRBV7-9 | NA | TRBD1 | CASSLARGQGATNSPLHF | TGTGCCAGCAGCTTAGCGCGTGGGCAGGGGGCTACCAATTCACCCCTCCACTTT
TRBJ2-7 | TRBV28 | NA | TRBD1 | CAAGDRAPYEQYF | TGTGCCGCGGGGGACAGGGCTCCCTACGAGCAGTACTTC
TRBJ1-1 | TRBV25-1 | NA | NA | CASSGSTSWNTEAFF | TGTGCCAGCAGTGGCTCGACAAGCTGGAACACTGAAGCTTTCTTT
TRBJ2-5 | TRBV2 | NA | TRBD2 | CASGRSREGAQYF | TGTGCCAGCGGCCGATCCCGGGAGGGGGCCCAGTACTTC
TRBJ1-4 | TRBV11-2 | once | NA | CASSDSRGPGGGEKLFF | TGTGCCAGCAGCGACTCCCGCGGGCCCGGGGGGGGTGAAAAACTGTTTTTT
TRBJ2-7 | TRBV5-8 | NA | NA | CASSLGDYEQYF | TGTGCCAGCAGCTTGGGGGATTACGAGCAGTACTTC
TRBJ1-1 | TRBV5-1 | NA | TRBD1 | CASSTDRGNTEAFF | TGCGCCAGCAGCACGGACAGGGGGAACACTGAAGCTTTCTTT
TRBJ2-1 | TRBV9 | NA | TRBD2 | CASSVDPSGSIRNEQFF | TGTGCCAGCAGCGTAGATCCTAGCGGGAGTATACGGAATGAGCAGTTCTTC
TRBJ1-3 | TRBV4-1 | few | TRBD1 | CASSHPRQGRGNTIYF | TGCGCCAGCAGCCACCCGCGACAGGGACGAGGGAACACCATATATTTT
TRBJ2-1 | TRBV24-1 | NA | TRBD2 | CAAGPGLGTNEQFF | TGTGCCGCTGGACCGGGACTAGGAACCAATGAGCAGTTCTTC
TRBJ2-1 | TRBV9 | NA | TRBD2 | CASSVIGGGRRGDEQFF | TGTGCCAGCAGCGTGATTGGTGGCGGGAGACGGGGCGATGAGCAGTTCTTC
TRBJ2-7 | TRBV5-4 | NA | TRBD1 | CASSRDRAQYEQYF | TGTGCCAGCAGCCGGGACAGGGCCCAATACGAGCAGTACTTC
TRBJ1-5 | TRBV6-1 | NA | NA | CASSEGGNDQPQHF | TGTGCCAGCAGTGAAGGAGGGAACGATCAGCCCCAGCATTTT
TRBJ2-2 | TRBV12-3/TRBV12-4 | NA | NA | CASSSGYAGELFF | TGTGCCAGCAGTTCGGGGTACGCCGGGGAGCTGTTTTTT
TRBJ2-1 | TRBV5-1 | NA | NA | CASSLVAGLYNEQFF | TGCGCCAGCAGCTTGGTGGCAGGGCTTTACAATGAGCAGTTCTTC
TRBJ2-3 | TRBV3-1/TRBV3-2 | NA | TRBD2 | CASSRELAGFADTQYF | TGTGCCAGCAGCCGAGAACTAGCGGGATTCGCAGATACGCAGTATTTT
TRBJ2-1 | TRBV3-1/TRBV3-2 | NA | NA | CASNPAGSYNEQFF | TGTGCCAGCAACCCAGCAGGCTCCTACAATGAGCAGTTCTTC
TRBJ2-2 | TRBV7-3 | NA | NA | CASSLKYTGELFF | TGTGCCAGCAGCCTTAAATACACCGGGGAGCTGTTTTTT
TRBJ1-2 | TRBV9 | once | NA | CASSVAGPEGYTF | TGTGCCAGCAGCGTCGCAGGGCCAGAGGGCTACACCTTC
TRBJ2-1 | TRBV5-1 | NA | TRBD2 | CASSLGLAGASDSSYNEQFF | TGCGCCAGCAGCTTGGGTCTAGCGGGAGCCTCAGATAGCTCCTACAATGAGCAGTTCTTC
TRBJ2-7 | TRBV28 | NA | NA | CASRATALTYEQYF | TGTGCCAGCAGAGCGACCGCGCTAACCTACGAGCAGTACTTC
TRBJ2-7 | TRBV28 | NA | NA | CASRGALGNEQYF | TGTGCCAGCAGGGGGGCCCTGGGGAACGAGCAGTACTTC
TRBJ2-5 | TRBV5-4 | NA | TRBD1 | CASSLGQGEETQYF | TGTGCCAGCAGCTTGGGACAGGGAGAGGAGACCCAGTACTTC
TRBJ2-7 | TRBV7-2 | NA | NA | CASSSTAGTVYEQYF | TGTGCCAGCAGCTCCACGGCGGGGACGGTTTACGAGCAGTACTTC
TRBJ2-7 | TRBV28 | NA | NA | CASSAPREQYF | TGTGCCAGCAGCGCCCCCCGCGAGCAGTACTTC
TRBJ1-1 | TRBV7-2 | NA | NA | CASSSRTGRTEAFF | TGTGCCAGCAGTTCGAGGACGGGACGCACTGAAGCTTTCTTT
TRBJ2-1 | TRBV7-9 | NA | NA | CASSLAVRDSKFF | TGTGCCAGCAGCTTAGCGGTTAGGGACTCCAAGTTCTTC
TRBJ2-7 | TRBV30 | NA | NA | CAWSVRGASSYEQYF | TGTGCCTGGAGTGTACGGGGAGCGAGCTCCTACGAGCAGTACTTC
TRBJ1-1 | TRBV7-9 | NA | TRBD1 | CASELDQGAEAFF | TGTGCCAGCGAGCTAGACCAGGGGGCTGAAGCTTTCTTT
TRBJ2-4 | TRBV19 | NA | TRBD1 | CASSIGPRGFGKNIQYF | TGTGCCAGTAGTATAGGCCCCAGGGGGTTCGGCAAAAACATTCAGTACTTC